This entry lists 15 T cell receptor beta chains sequenced from one sample in a study of blood T cell repertoires in COVID-19. TCRdb keeps only in-frame clones here, not all; method: immunoSEQ multiplex PCR. The sample has 250,000 to 400,000 clones, 70% to 90% seen once. Sequences were obtained from peripheral blood. The receptor set was obtained from a woman aged 25-40 years with COVID-19, enrolled during active disease.

J is TRBJ1-1 and V is TRBV19; D gene uncertain. CDR3 length: 14 amino acids. Per the germline V gene, CDR1 is LNHDA and CDR2 is SQIVND (reference sequence). The V gene lost 2 bases and the J gene lost 1 base, with 8 bases spanning the gap. The chain's CDR3 is CASSIPPGNTEAFF. DNA of the CDR3: TGTGCCAGTAGTATACCACCAGGGAACACTGAAGCTTTCTTT.

J is TRBJ2-5 and V is TRBV12-3 or TRBV12-4, with D perhaps matching TRBD2 (5 bases). The V end lost 7 bases, the J end lost 7 bases, and 16 bases lay between the germline ends. The CDR3 is made up of 13 amino acids. The CDR3 protein is CASMTLPEGTQYF. Written as DNA, the CDR3 is TGTGCCAGCATGACCCTCCCTGAGGGGACCCAGTACTTC.

This rearrangement joins TRBV6-5 to TRBJ1-2; D may be TRBD1 (6 bases). With 5 bases removed from V and 6 bases from J, the gap between germline ends came to 19 bases. Per germline, CDR1 MNHEY and CDR2 SVGAGI. CDR3 length: 15 residues. This chain's CDR3 is CASSTDSPDRNGYTF. The CDR3 DNA reads TGTGCCAGCAGTACGGACAGTCCTGACCGTAATGGCTACACCTTC.

This chain links TRBV28 with TRBJ1-2; no definite D call. Trimming took 6 bases from V and 8 from J, leaving 19 bases between them. The CDR3 runs to 14 residues. CDR1 is MDHEN and CDR2 is SYDVKM in the germline V gene. CDR3 sequence (DNA): TGTGCCAGCAGGTTTTTAACCCCAAATGGCGGCTACACCTTC. This codes for CASRFLTPNGGYTF.

The chain couples TRBV6-5 to TRBJ1-2; 9 bases match TRBD1. Germline CDR1 and CDR2: MNHEY and SVGAGI. The CDR3 runs to 14 residues. V dropped 2 bases and J dropped 4; count of bases not matched to a gene: 2. The CDR3: CASSYRDRAYGYTF. The CDR3 coding sequence is TGTGCCAGCAGTTACCGGGACAGGGCCTATGGCTACACCTTC.

This chain joins TRBV5-1 and TRBJ2-7; D gene uncertain. Germline-derived CDR1 and CDR2 are SGHRS and YFSETQ. Deletions cut 4 bases from V and 3 bases from J, with 8 bases between. This CDR3 contains 12 residues. The CDR3 loop reads CASSIQHYEQYV. CDR3 DNA sequence: TGCGCCAGCAGCATACAGCACTACGAGCAGTACGTC.

The chain links TRBV28 to TRBJ1-2, with D possibly TRBD1 on 6 matching bases. Looked up from germline, CDR1 is MDHEN and CDR2 is SYDVKM. The CDR3 sequence is 14 residues long. Trimming stripped 4 bases from V and 10 bases from J, with 19 bases between. The CDR3 region has the DNA TGTGCCAGCAGTTCCGGGACATCCCAGATGGCCTACACCTTC. Amino acids: CASSSGTSQMAYTF.

The chain combines TRBV2 with TRBJ1-2; D gene uncertain. CDR1 and CDR2 (germline): SNHLY, FYNNEI. With 6 bases removed from V and 6 bases from J, the gap between germline ends came to 26 bases. The CDR3 runs to 17 residues. This CDR3 reads CASRPIGGSYPMNGYTF. DNA of the CDR3: TGTGCCAGCAGACCCATAGGCGGGTCGTACCCCATGAATGGCTACACCTTC.

V is TRBV30 and J is TRBJ1-4, with 8 positions matching TRBD1. CDR1 and CDR2 (germline): GTSNPN, SVGIG (reference sequence). The CDR3 contains 16 residues. J was trimmed by 5 bases and V by 2 bases; bases with no gene match: 10. CDR3 DNA sequence: TGTGCCTGGAGTAAACGATCGACAGGGGTGAATGAAAAACTGTTTTTT. Its translation: CAWSKRSTGVNEKLFF.

J is TRBJ2-7 and V is TRBV4-2, with D uncertain. CDR1 LGHNA and CDR2 YNFKEQ come from the germline V gene. The CDR3 loop spans 15 amino acids. The V and J ends lost 4 bases and 0 bases respectively, with 13 bases between them. This CDR3 is CASSPTVGSSYEQYV. The CDR3, as DNA: TGTGCCAGCAGCCCGACGGTGGGCAGCTCCTACGAGCAGTACGTC.

This rearrangement joins TRBV4-1 to TRBJ1-2; 7 bases agree with TRBD1. Trimming removed 4 bases from V and 1 base from J; junction bases left unmatched: 12. From germline, CDR1 is MGHRA and CDR2 YSYEKL. CDR3 size: 17 residues. CDR3 sequence (DNA): TGCGCCAGCAGCCCCGGGACAGTCATCACAATTAACTATGGCTACACCTTC. The encoded protein is CASSPGTVITINYGYTF.

The chain joins TRBV5-1 to TRBJ2-5; TRBD1 matches 7 bases. The CDR3 is 15 amino acids. Germline lookup yields CDR1 SGHRS and CDR2 YFSETQ. The trim removed 4 bases at V and 4 bases at J, leaving 10 bases unmatched. CDR3 amino acids: CASSPRDSRGETQYF. The CDR3 DNA follows: TGCGCCAGCAGCCCTCGGGACAGCAGGGGAGAGACCCAGTACTTC.

The chain has TRBV4-2 and TRBJ1-2; D unresolved. Germline V lookup: CDR1 LGHNA, CDR2 YNFKEQ. Trimming shortened V by 0 bases and J by 8 bases, and 16 bases separated the two germline ends. CDR3 length equals 15 residues. DNA for the CDR3: TGTGCCAGCAGCCAAGATCTAGGTACCGTGTGGGGCTACACCTTC. Translating it yields CASSQDLGTVWGYTF.

The chain is built from TRBV28 and TRBJ1-4; D unresolved. The germline V gene encodes CDR1 MDHEN and CDR2 SYDVKM. The length of the CDR3 is 16 residues. Trimming removed 7 bases from V and 7 bases from J, with 22 bases in between. The CDR3 loop is CASTFLARGFVEKLFF. The CDR3, as DNA: TGTGCCAGCACCTTTCTAGCGCGGGGATTTGTTGAAAAACTGTTTTTT.

There are a few counts of this clone. A read error is likely, as this CDR3 ends without the conserved phenylalanine or tryptophan. It is unclear where the CDR3 begins or ends on the DNA, so no DNA is shown, and the CDR3 is as TCRdb lists it. This sequence joins TRBV5-8 and TRBJ2-7; TRBD2, the table's D call, was not compared with the DNA. The CDR3 sequence runs 9 residues, both termini included. Germline V gene lookup returns CDR1 SGHTS and CDR2 YDEGEE. CDR3: CASSPKGEP.